Each of the 13 T cell receptor beta chains below was sequenced from the same sample in a study of T cell changes during pregnancy in multiple sclerosis. This table comes from immunoSEQ multiplex PCR, and its TCRdb copy is limited to in-frame clones, with some not included. The sample carries under 50,000 clones, around 92% recorded once. Sequencing was performed on CD4+ T cells from peripheral blood mononuclear cells, taken in the third trimester of pregnancy. Receptors originate from a female donor with multiple sclerosis, enrolled in a pregnancy study.

This clone has a single count. The chain joins TRBV28 to TRBJ2-7; tentatively, D is TRBD1 (5 bases). Germline V gene sequence: CDR1 MDHEN, CDR2 SYDVKM. V lost 6 bases, J lost 3 bases, and 9 bases lay in between. The CDR3 covers 12 residues. The CDR3 loop is CASSHDSYEQYF. CDR3 sequence (DNA): TGTGCCAGCAGCCACGACAGCTACGAGCAGTACTTC.

V gene TRBV21-1 combines with J gene TRBJ2-7; no DNA check was done on the table's D call, TRBD2. TRBV21-1 is given as a pseudogene. This CDR3 is 14 amino acids long. The CDR3, as DNA: TGTGCCAGCCGCTCAAGCGGGCTCGAGAACGAGCAGTACTTC. Protein product: CASRSSGLENEQYF.

The CDR3 DNA reads as TGTGCCAGCAGGCTACCTTCAGGTCAGCCCCAGCATTTT. Its translation: CASRLPSGQPQHF. V gene TRBV28 combines with J gene TRBJ1-5; D gene unclear. Germline CDR1 is MDHEN and CDR2 is SYDVKM. Between the trimmed V and J ends, which lost 6 bases and 6 bases, there was a span of 12 bases. The length of the CDR3 is 13 residues.

The chain employs TRBV11-3 and TRBJ1-1; D unresolved. CDR1 and CDR2 from the germline V gene are SGHNT and YENEEA. With 3 bases removed from V and 10 bases from J, the gap between germline ends came to 15 bases. The CDR3 has 13 residues. Here the CDR3 reads CASSLNALSGAFF. The CDR3 DNA reads as TGTGCCAGCAGCTTGAATGCGCTATCAGGAGCTTTCTTT. Variable domain in full (rest from reference TRBV11-3 and TRBJ1-1): EAGVVQSPRYKIIEKKQPVAFWCNPISGHNTLYWYLQNLGQGPELLIRYENEEAVDDSQLPKDRFSAERLKGVDSTLKIQPAELGDSAVYLCASSLNALSGAFFGQGTRLTVV.

V usage is TRBV11-2 and J usage is TRBJ2-1, with 10 bases aligning to TRBD1. The germline CDR1 and CDR2 sequences are SGHAT and FQNNGV. The trim removed 6 bases at V and 3 bases at J, leaving 8 bases unmatched. This CDR3 spans 16 amino acids. This CDR3 is CASSSSGTGVYNEQFF. CDR3 in DNA: TGTGCCAGCAGTTCTTCCGGGACAGGGGTCTACAATGAGCAGTTCTTC.

The chain links TRBV7-9 to TRBJ1-3; tentative D call: TRBD1 (5 bases). The ends were cut back, 5 bases at V and 8 bases at J, with 16 bases in the middle. The germline V gene has CDR1 SEHNR and CDR2 FQNEAQ (reference sequence). The CDR3 spans 14 residues. The CDR3 coding sequence is TGTGCCAGCAGCAGTCGGGTGGTAGGGGACACCATATATTTT. Amino acids: CASSSRVVGDTIYF.

This rearrangement joins TRBV5-1 to TRBJ2-7, with 8 bases aligning to TRBD2. V shed 4 bases and J 3 bases; nucleotides not matched to a gene: 9. The CDR3 runs 15 residues. The germline CDR1 and CDR2 sequences are SGHRS and YFSETQ. In nucleotides, the CDR3 is TGCGCCAGCAGCACCCGAGCGGGAGCGATCTACGAGCAGTACTTC. It translates to CASSTRAGAIYEQYF. The full variable domain, completed using reference TRBV5-1 and TRBJ2-7, is KAGVTQTPRYLIKTRGQQVTLSCSPISGHRSVSWYQQTPGQGLQFLFEYFSETQRNKGNFPGRFSGRQFSNSRSEMNVSTLELGDSALYLCASSTRAGAIYEQYFGPGTRLTVT.

The chain uses TRBV7-9 and TRBJ2-7, with 7 bases that match TRBD1. Per the germline V gene, CDR1 is SEHNR and CDR2 is FQNEAQ (reference sequence). J lost 7 bases, V lost 5 bases, and 11 bases had no gene match. This CDR3 has 14 residues. The CDR3 loop reads CASSQTGTAGEQYF. The DNA for the CDR3 is TGTGCCAGCAGCCAAACGGGGACAGCTGGGGAGCAGTACTTC. Combining the CDR3 with reference TRBV7-9 and TRBJ2-7 gives the whole variable domain DTGVSQNPRHKITKRGQNVTFRCDPISEHNRLYWYRQTLGQGPEFLTYFQNEAQLEKSRLLSDRFSAERPKGSFSTLEIQRTEQGDSAMYLCASSQTGTAGEQYFGPGTRLTVT.

The chain carries TRBV5-5 and TRBJ1-2, with TRBD1 matching over 8 bases. The germline V gene encodes CDR1 SGHKS and CDR2 YYEKEE (reference sequence). With V trimmed by 0 bases and J by 3 bases, 4 bases remained unmatched. The CDR3 is made up of 15 amino acids. The CDR3 sequence: CASSLADREYYGYTF. In DNA form, the CDR3 reads TGTGCCAGCAGCTTGGCGGACAGGGAATACTATGGCTACACCTTC.

CDR3 amino acids: CASSLMGLNTEAFF. DNA for the CDR3: TGTGCCAGCAGCTTAATGGGCTTAAATACTGAAGCTTTCTTT. This chain joins TRBV7-2 and TRBJ1-1, with D uncertain. The CDR3 has 14 residues. Germline-derived CDR1 and CDR2 are SGHTA and FQGNSA. Trimming stripped 2 bases from V and 5 bases from J, with 12 bases between.

The chain recombines TRBV18 with TRBJ2-5; TRBD2 matches 11 bases. The CDR3 covers 16 residues. Looked up from germline, CDR1 is KGHSH and CDR2 is LQKENI. The J segment lost 5 bases and the V segment lost 3 bases, leaving 8 bases of the junction unmatched. The CDR3 sequence is CASSPTTSGVGETQYF. DNA of the CDR3: TGTGCCAGCTCACCGACGACTAGCGGGGTTGGTGAGACCCAGTACTTC.

The chain is built from TRBV5-1 and TRBJ1-1; TRBD1 aligns across 11 bases. Per germline, CDR1 SGHRS and CDR2 YFSETQ. The CDR3 sequence is 17 residues long. With 3 bases clipped from V and 0 bases from J, the junction kept 7 bases outside the gene matches. The DNA for the CDR3 is TGCGCCAGCAGCTCCAGGACAGGGGGCAATATGAACACTGAAGCTTTCTTT. This gives the protein CASSSRTGGNMNTEAFF.

The V call is TRBV5-1, the J call TRBJ1-1, with D hard to call. V was cut by 4 bases and J by 1 base, with 8 bases left in between. From germline, CDR1 is SGHRS and CDR2 YFSETQ. This CDR3 spans 13 amino acids. CDR3 residues: CASSGEGNTEAFF. The CDR3 DNA follows: TGCGCCAGCAGCGGTGAGGGGAACACTGAAGCTTTCTTT.